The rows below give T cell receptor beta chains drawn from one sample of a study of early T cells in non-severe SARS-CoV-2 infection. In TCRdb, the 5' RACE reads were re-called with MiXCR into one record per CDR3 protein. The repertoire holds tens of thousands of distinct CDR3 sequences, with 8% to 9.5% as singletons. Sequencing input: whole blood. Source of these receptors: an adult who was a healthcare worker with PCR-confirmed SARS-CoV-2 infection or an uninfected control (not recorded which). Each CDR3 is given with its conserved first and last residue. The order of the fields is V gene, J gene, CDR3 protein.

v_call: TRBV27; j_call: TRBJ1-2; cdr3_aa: CASSPLGQGAFDGYTF
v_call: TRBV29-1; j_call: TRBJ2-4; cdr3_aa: CSVDQGANIQYF
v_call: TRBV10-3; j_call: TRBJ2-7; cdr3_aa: CAISESGGDEQYF
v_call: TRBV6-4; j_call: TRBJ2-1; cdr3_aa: CASSRELAGGVNEQFF
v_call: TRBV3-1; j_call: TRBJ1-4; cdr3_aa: CASSPYRQEGDEKLFF
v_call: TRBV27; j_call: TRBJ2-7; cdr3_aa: CASSSTRLAGGNEQYF
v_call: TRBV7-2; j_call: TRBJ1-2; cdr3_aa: CASSLGGGADYGYTF
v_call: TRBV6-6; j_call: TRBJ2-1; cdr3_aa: CASNPGGGDEQFF
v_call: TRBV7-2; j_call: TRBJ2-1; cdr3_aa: CASSFATGTYNEQFF
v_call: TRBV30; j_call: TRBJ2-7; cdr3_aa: CAWGGGVPPYEQYF
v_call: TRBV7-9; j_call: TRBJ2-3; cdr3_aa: CASSLDGDTQYF
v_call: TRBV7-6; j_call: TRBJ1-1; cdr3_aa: CASSLQAGTLNTEAFF
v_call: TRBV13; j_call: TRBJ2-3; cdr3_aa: CASSLVSGARSTDTQYF
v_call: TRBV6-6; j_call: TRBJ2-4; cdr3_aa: CASSPRDRSGNIQYF
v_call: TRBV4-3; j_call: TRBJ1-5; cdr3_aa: CASSPETAQPQHF
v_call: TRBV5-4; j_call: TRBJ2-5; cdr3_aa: CASSPKMGLAGETQYF
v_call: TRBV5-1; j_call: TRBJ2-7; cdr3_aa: CASSLDGYEQYF
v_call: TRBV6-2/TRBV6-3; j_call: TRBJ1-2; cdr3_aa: CASQVEDLYGYTF
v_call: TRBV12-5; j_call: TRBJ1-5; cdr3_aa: CASGLGRGDQPQHF
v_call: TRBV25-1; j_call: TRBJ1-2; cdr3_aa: CASSEKGALLYGYTF
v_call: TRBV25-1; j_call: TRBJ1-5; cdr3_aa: CASGDSQPQHF
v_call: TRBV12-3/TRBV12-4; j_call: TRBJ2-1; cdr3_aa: CASSQTGQAALREQFF
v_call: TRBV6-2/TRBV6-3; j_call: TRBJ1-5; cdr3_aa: CASSAFRQGRNQPQHF
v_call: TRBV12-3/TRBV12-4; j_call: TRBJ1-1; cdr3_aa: CASSLTGMGDTEAFF